This entry concerns a single T cell receptor (beta chain). Produced via immunoSEQ multiplex PCR; TCRdb's table is partial and in-frame only. The sample has approximately 160,000 clones, about 90% seen once. CDR1 and CDR2 from the germline V gene are ENHRY and SYGVKD. The CDR3 is made up of 14 amino acids. V was shortened by 4 bases and J by 7 bases, with 16 bases between the two germline ends. The sample comes from a study of control samples from healthy donors and cancer patients. The V call is TRBV10-3, the J call TRBJ1-2; possible D gene TRBD1, 6 bases. The clonotype comes from a woman in her twenties or thirties in good health. Sequenced input: blood. The CDR3 here is CAISVNTGFFGYTF. For the CDR3, the DNA is TGTGCCATCAGTGTAAATACAGGGTTTTTTGGCTACACCTTC.